Each of the 16 T cell receptor beta chains below was sequenced from the same sample in a study of a mutant IDH1 vaccine in newly diagnosed glioma. For these TCRs, the target antigens are not known. The method was immunoSEQ multiplex PCR; TCRdb's version includes in-frame clones alone and lacks a portion of them. The sample contains 50,000 to 70,000 clones, approximately 87% of which appear only once. Specified time point: week 23, last vaccination. Mutant IDH1 20-mer peptide, at 300 ug, made up each vaccine dose, with topical imiquimod. This specimen was PBMCs, taken from a glioma patient whose treatment included an IDH1 peptide vaccine. The source of these receptors is a man aged 40-49 years with glioma.

The rearrangement links TRBV7-2 to TRBJ1-2; D is unresolved. The CDR3 sequence is 16 residues long. V was pared by 0 bases and J by 0 bases, with 11 bases between. Germline values: CDR1 SGHTA, CDR2 FQGNSA. The CDR3 sequence is CASSLAGSAANYGYTF. For the CDR3, the DNA is TGTGCCAGCAGCTTAGCAGGGTCGGCCGCTAACTATGGCTACACCTTC.

The chain links TRBV5-1 to TRBJ2-5, with D maybe TRBD1 (6 bases). This CDR3 has 16 residues. Trimming removed 4 bases from V and 5 bases from J, with 21 bases in between. Germline-derived CDR1 and CDR2 are SGHRS and YFSETQ. The CDR3 loop reads CASSQENRAPWETQYF. The DNA of the CDR3 is TGCGCCAGCAGCCAGGAGAACAGGGCTCCATGGGAGACCCAGTACTTC.

The chain recombines TRBV12-5 with TRBJ2-5, with no clear D. Looked up from germline, CDR1 is LGHNT and CDR2 is FRNRAP. The CDR3 is 11 amino acids. V lost 3 bases, J lost 5 bases, and 4 bases lay in between. CDR3 region: CASGFGETQYF. The CDR3 coding sequence is TGTGCTAGTGGTTTTGGTGAGACCCAGTACTTC.

V gene TRBV5-6 combines with J gene TRBJ2-1; TRBD1 is a possible D gene (5 bases). Germline assignment: CDR1 SGHDT and CDR2 YYEEEE. The V end was cut by 2 bases, the J end by 3 bases, with 6 bases between. The CDR3 sequence is 13 residues long. The CDR3 DNA reads as TGTGCCAGCAGCTTTAGGGGCTACAATGAGCAGTTCTTC. Translating it yields CASSFRGYNEQFF. Using reference TRBV5-6 and TRBJ2-1 for the parts outside the CDR3, the full variable domain is DAGVTQSPTHLIKTRGQQVTLRCSPKSGHDTVSWYQQALGQGPQFIFQYYEEEERQRGNFPDRFSGHQFPNYSSELNVNALLLGDSALYLCASSFRGYNEQFFGPGTRLTVL.

A few counts support this clone. The chain employs TRBV19 and TRBJ2-7; TRBD2 agrees at 11 bases. Unmatched junction bases numbered 8, after V lost 4 bases and J lost 9 bases. Germline V gene lookup returns CDR1 LNHDA and CDR2 SQIVND (reference sequence). The CDR3 loop spans 14 amino acids. The CDR3 DNA sequence: TGTGCCAGTAGTACCCTTGGGACTAGCGGCTCGCAGTACTTC. Amino acids: CASSTLGTSGSQYF.

The J gene is TRBJ2-7, the V gene TRBV6-1; D is possibly TRBD2 (7 bases). Germline CDR1 and CDR2: MNHNS and SASEGT. The CDR3 is made up of 14 amino acids. V shed 6 bases and J shed 4 bases, with 16 bases lying between them. In nucleotides, the CDR3 is TGTGCCAGCAGACCCCTGGGGAGGGGGTACGAGCAGTACTTC. Protein sequence: CASRPLGRGYEQYF.

This chain links TRBV2 with TRBJ2-5; perhaps D is TRBD1 or TRBD2 (5 bases each). Trimming pared 7 bases from V and 5 bases from J, leaving 17 bases between. Germline lookup yields CDR1 SNHLY and CDR2 FYNNEI. The CDR3 has 14 residues. The CDR3 DNA reads as TGTGCCAGCACCCCGACTGGGGGTCGGGAGACCCAGTACTTC. It encodes CASTPTGGRETQYF. The full variable domain, in which reference TRBV2 and TRBJ2-5 provide the parts outside the CDR3, is EPEVTQTPSHQVTQMGQEVILRCVPISNHLYFYWYRQILGQKVEFLVSFYNNEISEKSEIFDDQFSVERPDGSNFTLKIRSTKLEDSAMYFCASTPTGGRETQYFGPGTRLLVL.

The chain employs TRBV28 and TRBJ1-5; no reliable D call. CDR1 MDHEN and CDR2 SYDVKM come from the germline V gene. This CDR3 is built from 12 residues. Between the trimmed V and J ends, which lost 5 bases and 7 bases, there was a span of 9 bases. Here the CDR3 reads CASSGVQQPQHF. CDR3 bases: TGTGCCAGCAGTGGGGTACAGCAGCCCCAGCATTTT. Full variable domain (rest looked up from reference TRBV28 and TRBJ1-5): DVKVTQSSRYLVKRTGEKVFLECVQDMDHENMFWYRQDPGLGLRLIYFSYDVKMKEKGDIPEGYSVSREKKERFSLILESASTNQTSMYLCASSGVQQPQHFGDGTRLSIL.

The V and J genes are TRBV5-1 and TRBJ2-2, with TRBD2 matching over 9 bases. The CDR3 is made up of 16 amino acids. Looked up from germline, CDR1 is SGHRS and CDR2 is YFSETQ. The ends lost 3 bases at V and 1 base at J; junction bases unmatched: 4. CDR3 DNA sequence: TGCGCCAGCAGCTGGAGCGGGAGGCAGAACACCGGGGAGCTGTTTTTT. Its protein product is CASSWSGRQNTGELFF.

CDR3 protein: CASSPRASNTEAFF. DNA for the CDR3: TGTGCCAGCAGCCCGAGGGCCTCGAACACTGAAGCTTTCTTT. The V gene is TRBV5-5, the J gene TRBJ1-1; D is ambiguous. V was cut by 4 bases and J by 1 base, with 11 bases left in between. The CDR3 contains 14 residues. Germline V gene lookup returns CDR1 SGHKS and CDR2 YYEKEE (reference sequence).

V is TRBV4-3 and J is TRBJ1-5, with D possibly matching TRBD1 (5 bases). CDR1 LGHNA and CDR2 YSLEER come from the germline V gene. The CDR3 is 15 residues long. The ends were cut back, 0 bases at V and 5 bases at J, with 11 bases in the middle. This CDR3 reads CASSQDPLGDQPQHF. The CDR3 region has the DNA TGCGCCAGCAGCCAAGATCCATTAGGGGATCAGCCCCAGCATTTT.

This chain joins TRBV11-3 and TRBJ2-2; D uncertain. V lost 2 bases to trimming and J lost 8 bases, with 3 bases between them. The CDR3 spans 11 residues. The germline CDR1 and CDR2 sequences are SGHNT and YENEEA. The CDR3 nucleotides read TGTGCCAGCAGCTTAACTGGGGAGCTGTTTTTT. This encodes CASSLTGELFF.

The V call is TRBV5-6, the J call TRBJ2-7; the D is unclear. Germline lookup yields CDR1 SGHDT and CDR2 YYEEEE. The CDR3 spans 11 residues. V lost 1 base and J 5 bases, leaving 4 bases between the germline ends. The CDR3 DNA follows: TGTGCCAGCAGCTTGAGGGACGAGCAGTACTTC. Its translation is CASSLRDEQYF.

The chain is built from TRBV9 and TRBJ2-2; TRBD2 is a possible D gene (6 bases). Germline V CDR1 and CDR2: SGDLS, YYNGEE. The germline V and J ends were trimmed by 3 bases and 4 bases, with 13 bases remaining between them. CDR3 length: 15 residues. CDR3 sequence reads: CASSAGRRGTGELFF. Here the CDR3 DNA reads TGTGCCAGCAGCGCCGGGAGACGGGGCACCGGGGAGCTGTTTTTT.

J is TRBJ2-3 and V is TRBV5-6, with D uncertain. This CDR3 is 15 amino acids long. CDR1 SGHDT and CDR2 YYEEEE come from the germline V gene. V lost 1 base to trimming and J lost 2 bases, with 11 bases between them. The CDR3 sequence is CASSLSWVDTDTQYF. The CDR3 DNA is TGTGCCAGCAGCTTGAGTTGGGTCGACACAGATACGCAGTATTTT.

This clone was found once. The chain couples TRBV10-3 to TRBJ1-2; D is ambiguous. The CDR3 length is 13 residues. Germline V lookup: CDR1 ENHRY, CDR2 SYGVKD. The V gene lost 11 bases and the J gene lost 0 bases, with 13 bases spanning the gap. The CDR3 loop reads CALGPAPNYGYTF. The CDR3 DNA reads as TGTGCCCTCGGGCCGGCCCCTAACTATGGCTACACCTTC.